Many counts were recorded for the clone carrying this T cell receptor beta chain. The source of the sample is a study of T cells after yellow fever vaccination. In TCRdb, the 5' RACE reads were re-called with MiXCR into one record per CDR3 protein. The table has some 240,000 distinct CDR3 sequences, roughly 5% seen once; the top ten hold about 3.5%. The CDR3 has 13 amino acids. Germline CDR1 is MGHDK and CDR2 is SYGVNS. Deletions cut 2 bases from V and 6 bases from J, with 10 bases between. The sequence derives from a man aged 18 to 29 who received the YFV17D yellow fever vaccine. The chain carries TRBV25-1 and TRBJ1-2, with D possibly matching TRBD1 (5 bases). Sequenced here: CD4+ T cells sorted from PBMCs, sampled on the day of the yellow fever booster vaccination. The CDR3 region is CASSEAGQDGYTF. In nucleotides, the CDR3 is TGTGCCAGCAGTGAAGCAGGGCAGGATGGCTACACCTTC.